Shown below are 3 T cell receptor beta chains from a single sample sequenced in a study of T cell responses to AZD1222 COVID-19 vaccine. Profiled with immunoSEQ multiplex PCR; TCRdb holds only in-frame clones, not every one. Among fewer than 130,000 clones listed, approximately 90% were seen once. This specimen was peripheral blood, taken on day 0 of AZD1222 vaccination. All receptors come from an adult in good health.

V usage is TRBV6-2 or TRBV6-3 and J usage is TRBJ1-2; tentatively, D is TRBD1 (6 bases). The length of the CDR3 is 16 residues. The germline CDR1 and CDR2 sequences are MNHEY and SVGEGT. With 5 bases removed from V and 6 bases from J, the gap between germline ends came to 22 bases. The CDR3 DNA reads as TGTGCCAGCAGTCTATCAAAACCGACAGGAGGACATGGCTACACCTTC. Translating it yields CASSLSKPTGGHGYTF.

The chain has TRBV7-2 and TRBJ2-1; a weak D match, TRBD2 (6 bases). The CDR3 loop spans 15 amino acids. V lost 8 bases and J lost 4, with 18 bases in between. In germline, CDR1 is SGHTA, CDR2 FQGNSA. For the CDR3, the DNA is TGTGCCAGCGTCCCCCAACTAGCTGATTACAATGAGCAGTTCTTC. This sequence encodes CASVPQLADYNEQFF. The whole variable domain, filled in from reference TRBV7-2 and TRBJ2-1, reads GAGVSQSPSNKVTEKGKDVELRCDPISGHTALYWYRQSLGQGLEFLIYFQGNSAPDKSGLPSDRFSAERTGGSVSTLTIQRTQQEDSAVYLCASVPQLADYNEQFFGPGTRLTVL.

The chain carries TRBV19 and TRBJ1-2, with D possibly matching TRBD1 (6 bases). The CDR3 consists of 16 residues. V was cut by 8 bases and J by 4 bases, with 23 bases left in between. Germline CDR1 LNHDA, CDR2 SQIVND (reference sequence). The CDR3 DNA sequence: TGTGCCAGTGGCGGGGCAGGGGAGAACCCCTCCTATGGCTACACCTTC. Translation: CASGGAGENPSYGYTF.